These T cell receptor beta chains were read from a single sample in a study of beta chain features in type 1 diabetes. Libraries were prepared by immunoSEQ multiplex PCR; TCRdb keeps only in-frame clonotypes and omits some of them. The sample shows some 330,000 clones, 8% to 13% of them seen only once. Sequences were obtained from naive CD4+ T cells from blood. These receptors all stem from a woman in her twenties or thirties in good health. Each CDR3 is given without its conserved first and last residue. The order of the fields is V gene, CDR3 protein.

v_call: TRBV5-4; cdr3_aa: ASSLDREYEQY
v_call: TRBV28; cdr3_aa: ASSPAMAGVYEQY
v_call: TRBV7-3; cdr3_aa: ASSVGGWQETQY
v_call: TRBV4-2; cdr3_aa: ASSQGGLAGNYEQY
v_call: TRBV28; cdr3_aa: ASSLKRLAKNIQY
v_call: TRBV11-1; cdr3_aa: ASSLAGTANTGELF
v_call: TRBV7-2; cdr3_aa: ASSLILGQGQETQY
v_call: TRBV5-6; cdr3_aa: ASSLVGLAGAYNEQF
v_call: TRBV2; cdr3_aa: ASSTREYTDTQY
v_call: TRBV27; cdr3_aa: ASSLLLAGGPGEQY
v_call: TRBV30; cdr3_aa: AWSLAGLQETQY
v_call: TRBV5-4; cdr3_aa: ASSHSSGRLTDTQY
v_call: TRBV14; cdr3_aa: ASSQDSAGELF
v_call: TRBV7-9; cdr3_aa: ASSFGELNEQY
v_call: TRBV7-2; cdr3_aa: AGGRGTGNTEAF
v_call: TRBV28; cdr3_aa: ASSPPDRDDYGYT
v_call: TRBV5-6; cdr3_aa: ASSFPRLAGYSYEQY
v_call: TRBV5-1; cdr3_aa: ASSQPRNPGIGELF
v_call: TRBV7-2; cdr3_aa: ASSFTSGGYTGELF
v_call: TRBV4-2; cdr3_aa: ASSQLQGETNYGYT
v_call: TRBV28; cdr3_aa: ASSLTGVGETQY
v_call: TRBV28; cdr3_aa: ASSYADRKQY
v_call: TRBV5-6; cdr3_aa: ASSLTGIFNEQF
v_call: TRBV29-1; cdr3_aa: SVVSGERETQY
v_call: TRBV6-6; cdr3_aa: ASRGRQGNEQF
v_call: TRBV19; cdr3_aa: ASSIADSLNTGELF
v_call: TRBV5-6; cdr3_aa: ASSRVLGTYEQY
v_call: TRBV7-2; cdr3_aa: ASSLRTANTGELF
v_call: TRBV4-2; cdr3_aa: ASSQEWLAGGRDEQY
v_call: TRBV9; cdr3_aa: ASSRDKNEQF
v_call: TRBV10-3; cdr3_aa: AIRGELAREEDTQY
v_call: TRBV4-3; cdr3_aa: ASSQDRRRGQF
v_call: TRBV27; cdr3_aa: ASSLTGVRSETQY
v_call: TRBV4-3; cdr3_aa: ASSQDYFTDTQY
v_call: TRBV4-3; cdr3_aa: ASSPGTGRRDYGYT
v_call: TRBV7-2; cdr3_aa: ASSLKPFGLAAEQY
v_call: TRBV7-9; cdr3_aa: ASSARGTSGSNEQF
v_call: TRBV5-6; cdr3_aa: ASSLYRPDTDTQY
v_call: TRBV28; cdr3_aa: ASSPSPGGAYEQY
v_call: TRBV29-1; cdr3_aa: SAREGTGNEKLF
v_call: TRBV5-1; cdr3_aa: ASSPGDGLNTEAF
v_call: TRBV7-3; cdr3_aa: ASSSQGANTEAF
v_call: TRBV4-3; cdr3_aa: ASSQERLAVYNEQF
v_call: TRBV10-3; cdr3_aa: AISQREGQETQY
v_call: TRBV4-3; cdr3_aa: ASSLSTGSNQPQH
v_call: TRBV5-1; cdr3_aa: ASSSIPAGYSYEQY
v_call: TRBV4-1; cdr3_aa: ASSQGSGMAYEQY
v_call: TRBV9; cdr3_aa: ASSVGISGQETQY
v_call: TRBV6-1; cdr3_aa: ASSEQGDTTYEQY